These T cell receptor beta chains were read from a single sample in a study of T cell repertoires in cytomegalovirus infection. MiXCR, run by TCRdb on the reads, gives a single entry per CDR3 protein. The sample lists around 180,000 distinct CDR3 sequences, roughly a fifth seen once, with less than 3% in the top ten. The sample was PBMCs. These receptor sequences come from a human donor in good health (CMV status not recorded). Some clones in this sample may be carry-over from other donors' samples. The CDR3 runs from the conserved cysteine through the conserved F or W. Each record gives: CDR3 length, D gene, J gene, V gene, clone size, CDR3 protein, CDR3 DNA. A D gene is named only where the DNA matches it firmly. Only some rows state a clone size, as once, few, many or a class for expanded clones.

14 - TRBJ1-1 TRBV19 - CASTWGRGITEAFF TGTGCCAGCACCTGGGGCAGGGGTATCACTGAAGCTTTCTTT
16 TRBD2 TRBJ2-7 TRBV7-8 many CASSFLAGVSSYEQYF TGTGCCAGCAGCTTCCTAGCGGGGGTGAGCTCCTACGAGCAGTACTTC
17 - TRBJ2-2 TRBV7-9 many CASSLGGSPENTGELFF TGTGCCAGCAGCTTAGGAGGGTCACCAGAGAACACCGGGGAGCTGTTTTTT
19 TRBD1 TRBJ2-6 TRBV3-1 few CASSLYRDRGSSGANVLTF TGTGCCAGCAGCCTTTACCGGGACAGGGGATCCTCTGGGGCCAACGTCCTGACTTTC
14 TRBD1 TRBJ1-5 TRBV19 few CASTESGGAQPQHF TGTGCCAGTACGGAATCAGGGGGGGCTCAGCCCCAGCATTTT
14 - TRBJ2-5 TRBV25-1 - CASSEQGTQETQYF TGTGCCAGCAGTGAACAGGGTACTCAAGAGACCCAGTACTTC
14 TRBD1 TRBJ2-7 TRBV3-1 few CASSRTGDPYEQYF TGTGCCAGCAGCCGGACAGGGGACCCCTACGAGCAGTACTTC
14 - TRBJ2-7 TRBV6-1 - CASSPGLTIYEQYF TGTGCCAGCAGCCCGGGACTCACGATCTACGAGCAGTACTTC
14 - TRBJ1-2 TRBV5-1 few CASRVGGLNYGYTF TGCGCCAGCAGAGTTGGGGGTTTAAACTATGGCTACACCTTC
17 TRBD1 TRBJ2-4 TRBV7-8 many CASSLGDSPLAKNIQYF TGTGCCAGCAGCTTAGGGGACAGCCCTTTAGCCAAAAACATTCAGTACTTC
19 TRBD2 TRBJ2-1 TRBV28 few CATRGASGSVGFSYNEQFF TGTGCCACGCGGGGGGCTAGCGGGAGCGTGGGATTCTCCTACAATGAGCAGTTCTTC
14 - TRBJ2-3 TRBV10-3 few CAISEGGTTDTQYF TGTGCCATCAGTGAGGGAGGAACCACAGATACGCAGTATTTT
15 - TRBJ1-1 TRBV5-6 - CASSGGGRVGTEAFF TGTGCCAGCAGCGGGGGGGGGAGGGTGGGAACTGAAGCTTTCTTT
16 TRBD1 TRBJ1-1 TRBV11-2 few CASSPSGQRMNTEAFF TGTGCCAGCAGCCCATCGGGACAGCGCATGAACACTGAAGCTTTCTTT
16 TRBD2 TRBJ2-1 TRBV7-8 many CASSPYQAGGYNEQFF TGTGCCAGCAGCCCCTACCAAGCGGGGGGATACAATGAGCAGTTCTTC
14 - TRBJ1-1 TRBV28 once CASTPQGSHTEAFF TGTGCCAGCACTCCCCAGGGTAGTCACACTGAAGCTTTCTTT
15 - TRBJ2-3 TRBV7-8 many CASSLAQGSTDTQYF TGTGCCAGCAGCTTAGCCCAGGGCAGCACAGATACGCAGTATTTT
13 - TRBJ1-1 TRBV7-6 few CATIRRGEGEAFF TGTGCCACCATAAGGAGGGGCGAGGGTGAAGCTTTCTTT
15 TRBD1 TRBJ2-5 TRBV7-9 many CASSLVDRGRETQYF TGTGCCAGCAGCTTGGTCGACAGGGGGCGGGAGACCCAGTACTTC
13 TRBD1 TRBJ1-1 TRBV13 - CASHRGLNTEAFF TGTGCCAGCCATAGGGGGCTGAACACTGAAGCTTTCTTT
16 TRBD2 TRBJ2-7 TRBV12-3/TRBV12-4 many CASSLGGAGGLYEQYF TGTGCCAGCAGTTTAGGAGGAGCGGGGGGACTGTACGAGCAGTACTTC
13 - TRBJ1-5 TRBV29-1 few CSVVVQLNQPQHF TGCAGCGTTGTAGTCCAGCTCAATCAGCCCCAGCATTTT
14 TRBD1 TRBJ1-2 TRBV5-4 - CASSLGDSNYGYTF TGTGCCAGCAGCTTGGGGGACAGTAACTATGGCTACACCTTC
13 - TRBJ1-1 TRBV2 - CASTAGENTEAFF TGTGCCAGCACCGCGGGAGAGAACACTGAAGCTTTCTTT
16 TRBD1 TRBJ2-2 TRBV2 - CASSPGQGRYDGELFF TGTGCCAGCAGCCCGGGACAGGGGAGATACGACGGGGAGCTGTTTTTT
17 - TRBJ1-2 TRBV6-5 - CASSYSDSGATNYGYTF TGTGCCAGCAGTTACTCTGACTCTGGGGCGACAAACTATGGCTACACCTTC
16 - TRBJ1-1 TRBV7-9 - CASSLNIGVGSPEAFF TGTGCCAGCAGCTTAAATATCGGGGTTGGGTCCCCTGAAGCTTTCTTT
16 TRBD1 TRBJ2-3 TRBV2 - CASRGRGTGSTDTQYF TGTGCCAGCAGAGGTCGAGGGACAGGGAGCACAGATACGCAGTATTTT
21 - TRBJ2-2 TRBV15 - CATSRDWKGHKIKGYTGELFF TGTGCCACCAGCAGAGATTGGAAGGGGCATAAGATTAAGGGCTACACCGGGGAGCTGTTTTTT
13 - TRBJ1-4 TRBV20-1 few CSARDIAREKLFF TGCAGTGCTAGAGATATAGCCAGGGAAAAACTGTTTTTT
12 - TRBJ1-1 TRBV7-2 - CASGLVGTEAYF TGTGCCAGCGGCTTAGTCGGGACTGAAGCTTACTTT
14 - TRBJ2-2 TRBV7-3 - CASSTKPNTGELFF TGTGCCAGCAGCACTAAGCCGAACACCGGGGAGCTGTTTTTT
13 TRBD1 TRBJ1-2 TRBV28 many CASGQGYGDGYTF TGTGCCAGCGGACAGGGATATGGGGATGGCTACACCTTC
12 - TRBJ1-2 TRBV6-5 few CASREGVSGYTF TGTGCCAGCAGGGAGGGGGTAAGCGGCTACACCTTC
19 TRBD1 TRBJ1-1 TRBV4-2 few CASSQENFGQGWRNTEAFF TGTGCCAGCAGCCAAGAGAACTTCGGACAGGGGTGGAGGAACACTGAAGCTTTCTTT
14 - TRBJ2-1 TRBV7-2 many CASSPGGTANEQFF TGTGCCAGCAGCCCCGGAGGGACTGCCAATGAGCAGTTCTTC
13 TRBD2 TRBJ2-1 TRBV20-1 - CSAAGAVNNEQFF TGCAGTGCTGCGGGAGCGGTGAATAATGAGCAGTTCTTC
14 TRBD1 TRBJ1-3 TRBV6-6 - CASNTGVPGNTIYF TGTGCCAGCAATACAGGGGTTCCTGGAAACACCATATATTTT
16 TRBD1 TRBJ2-2 TRBV6-1 - CASRIQPTGATGELFF TGTGCCAGCAGAATACAACCGACAGGGGCCACCGGGGAGCTGTTTTTT
20 TRBD1 TRBJ1-5 TRBV7-9 - CASSNARPGQGARSNQPQHF TGTGCCAGCAGCAACGCTCGGCCGGGACAGGGGGCTCGGAGCAATCAGCCCCAGCATTTT
16 TRBD2 TRBJ2-3 TRBV7-2 many CASRPTSGRGTDTQYF TGTGCCAGCAGACCAACTAGCGGGAGAGGGACAGATACGCAGTATTTT
13 - TRBJ1-1 TRBV6-5 - CASSGSQNTEAFF TGTGCCAGCAGTGGCAGCCAGAACACTGAAGCTTTCTTT
15 TRBD1 TRBJ1-4 TRBV7-2 many CASSQEGTVNEKLFF TGTGCCAGCAGCCAGGAGGGGACAGTTAATGAAAAACTGTTTTTT
13 - TRBJ1-2 TRBV7-2 many CASTVDRNYGYTF TGTGCCAGCACCGTGGACAGAAACTATGGCTACACCTTC
15 TRBD1 TRBJ2-1 TRBV7-8 many CASSSRDRGRNEQFF TGTGCCAGCAGCTCCCGGGACAGGGGGCGCAATGAGCAGTTCTTC
15 TRBD1 TRBJ1-2 TRBV5-1 - CASSLGQGANYGYTF TGCGCCAGCAGCCTGGGACAGGGAGCTAACTATGGCTACACCTTC
14 - TRBJ1-6 TRBV2 - CASSLQAGVSPLHF TGTGCCAGCAGTCTCCAGGCAGGAGTTTCACCCCTCCACTTT
18 TRBD1 TRBJ1-5 TRBV4-1 few CASSPVPGQGPSNQPQHF TGCGCCAGCAGCCCAGTCCCGGGACAGGGGCCTAGCAATCAGCCCCAGCATTTT
14 TRBD1 TRBJ1-1 TRBV19 - CASSTQGDRTEAFF TGTGCCAGTAGTACTCAGGGGGATCGGACTGAAGCTTTCTTT
17 TRBD1 TRBJ2-4 TRBV6-1 many CASSETGGRNLKNIQYF TGTGCCAGCAGTGAAACAGGGGGTAGAAATCTAAAAAACATTCAGTACTTC
13 - TRBJ1-1 TRBV7-8 - CASSLAQDTEAFF TGTGCCAGCAGCTTAGCGCAGGACACTGAAGCTTTCTTT
15 TRBD2 TRBJ2-1 TRBV5-4 few CASSPELARGNEQFF TGTGCCAGCAGCCCGGAACTAGCGCGGGGCAATGAGCAGTTCTTC
15 TRBD1 TRBJ1-2 TRBV7-3 - CASTPRTGVHYGYTF TGTGCCAGCACCCCCAGGACAGGGGTTCACTATGGCTACACCTTC